Described below is a single TCR beta chain sequence and its context. What it binds is not known. The sample belongs to a study of T cell responses to AZD1222 COVID-19 vaccine. Study-level results: Repertoires in all cases were sampled only once the peak T cell response had passed. Along spike, vaccine-associated CD4 TCRs were found throughout, with dominance at 160-218 and 743-854. It was only 6 or 7 AZD1222 recipients who were seropositive at baseline. Females outnumbered males among donors, who were mostly white British; clonal diversity was possibly underestimated.

The table came from immunoSEQ multiplex PCR; TCRdb's copy has only in-frame clones and leaves some out. The data show approximately 100,000 clones, less than 95% seen once. The CDR3 is 14 amino acids. Between the trimmed V and J ends, which lost 1 base and 0 bases, there was a span of 7 bases. Looked up from germline, CDR1 is SGHTS and CDR2 is YDEGEE. V and J are TRBV5-8 and TRBJ1-1, with no clear D. The sequence was obtained from an adult in good health. Sample: peripheral blood, taken on day 0 of AZD1222 vaccination. As DNA, the CDR3 is TGTGCCAGCAGCTTGACACACCTGAACACTGAAGCTTTCTTT. Translated: CASSLTHLNTEAFF.